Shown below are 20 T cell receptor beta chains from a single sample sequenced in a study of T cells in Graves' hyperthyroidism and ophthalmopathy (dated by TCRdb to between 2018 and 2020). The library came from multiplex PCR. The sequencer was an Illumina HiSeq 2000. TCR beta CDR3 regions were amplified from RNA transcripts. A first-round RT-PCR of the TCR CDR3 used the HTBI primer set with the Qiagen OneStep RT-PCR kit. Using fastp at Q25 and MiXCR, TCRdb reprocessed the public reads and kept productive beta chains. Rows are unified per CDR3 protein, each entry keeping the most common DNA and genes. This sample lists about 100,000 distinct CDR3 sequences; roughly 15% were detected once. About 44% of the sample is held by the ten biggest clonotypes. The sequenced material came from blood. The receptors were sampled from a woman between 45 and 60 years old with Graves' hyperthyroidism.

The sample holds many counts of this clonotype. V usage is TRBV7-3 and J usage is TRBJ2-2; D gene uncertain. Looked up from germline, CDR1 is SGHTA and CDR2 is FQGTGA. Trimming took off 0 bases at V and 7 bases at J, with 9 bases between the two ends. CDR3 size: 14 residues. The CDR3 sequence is CASSLTQLNGELFF. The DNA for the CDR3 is TGTGCCAGCAGCTTAACGCAGCTCAACGGGGAGCTGTTTTTT. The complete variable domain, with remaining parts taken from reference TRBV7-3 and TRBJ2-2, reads GAGVSQTPSNKVTEKGKYVELRCDPISGHTALYWYRQSLGQGPEFLIYFQGTGAADDSGLPNDRFFAVRPEGSVSTLKIQRTERGDSAVYLCASSLTQLNGELFFGEGSRLTVL.

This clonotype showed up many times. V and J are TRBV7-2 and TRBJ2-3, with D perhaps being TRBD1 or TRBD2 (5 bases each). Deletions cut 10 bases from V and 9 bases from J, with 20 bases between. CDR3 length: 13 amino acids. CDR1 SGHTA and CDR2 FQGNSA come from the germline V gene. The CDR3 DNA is TGTGCCAACGGGGCAGGAGATATCTCGACGCAGTATTTT. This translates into CANGAGDISTQYF. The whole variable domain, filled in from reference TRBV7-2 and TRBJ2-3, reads GAGVSQSPSNKVTEKGKDVELRCDPISGHTALYWYRQSLGQGLEFLIYFQGNSAPDKSGLPSDRFSAERTGGSVSTLTIQRTQQEDSAVYLCANGAGDISTQYFGPGTRLTVL.

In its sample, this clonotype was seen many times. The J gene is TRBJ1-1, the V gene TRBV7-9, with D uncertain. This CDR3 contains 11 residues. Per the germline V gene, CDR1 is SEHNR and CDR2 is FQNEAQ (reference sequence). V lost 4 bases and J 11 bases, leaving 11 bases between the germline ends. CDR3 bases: TGTGCCAGCAGCTCGCTCGGAGGGGCTTTCTTT. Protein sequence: CASSSLGGAFF.

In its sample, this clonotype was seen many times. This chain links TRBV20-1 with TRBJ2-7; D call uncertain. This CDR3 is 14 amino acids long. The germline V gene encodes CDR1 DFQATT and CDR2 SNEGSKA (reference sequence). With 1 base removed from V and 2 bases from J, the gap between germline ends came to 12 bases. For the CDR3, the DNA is TGCAGTGCTAGAGCGGCCGGAGCCCCCTACGAGCAGTACTTC. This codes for CSARAAGAPYEQYF.

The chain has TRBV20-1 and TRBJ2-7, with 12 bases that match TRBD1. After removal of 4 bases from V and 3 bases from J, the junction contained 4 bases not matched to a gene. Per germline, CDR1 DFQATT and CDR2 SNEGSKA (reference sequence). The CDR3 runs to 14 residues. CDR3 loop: CSAKGTGGFYEQYF. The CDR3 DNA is TGCAGTGCTAAGGGGACAGGGGGCTTCTACGAGCAGTACTTC.

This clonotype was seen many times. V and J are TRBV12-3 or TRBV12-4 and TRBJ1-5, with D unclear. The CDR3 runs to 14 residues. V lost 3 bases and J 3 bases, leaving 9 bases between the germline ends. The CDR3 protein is CASSFLDLNQPQHF. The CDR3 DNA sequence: TGTGCCAGCAGTTTCCTGGACCTCAATCAGCCCCAGCATTTT.

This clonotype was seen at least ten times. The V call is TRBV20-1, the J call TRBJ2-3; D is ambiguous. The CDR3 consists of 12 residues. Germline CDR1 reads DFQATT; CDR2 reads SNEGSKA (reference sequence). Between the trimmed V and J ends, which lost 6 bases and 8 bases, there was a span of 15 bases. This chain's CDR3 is CSAEPRTGTQYF. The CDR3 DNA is TGCAGTGCCGAACCTAGGACGGGTACGCAGTATTTT.

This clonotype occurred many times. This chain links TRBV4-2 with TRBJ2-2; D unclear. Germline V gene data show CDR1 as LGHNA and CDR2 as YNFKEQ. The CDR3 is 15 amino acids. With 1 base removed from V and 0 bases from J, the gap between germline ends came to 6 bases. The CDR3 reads CASSQGTPNTGELFF. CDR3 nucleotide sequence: TGTGCCAGCAGCCAAGGGACCCCGAACACCGGGGAGCTGTTTTTT.

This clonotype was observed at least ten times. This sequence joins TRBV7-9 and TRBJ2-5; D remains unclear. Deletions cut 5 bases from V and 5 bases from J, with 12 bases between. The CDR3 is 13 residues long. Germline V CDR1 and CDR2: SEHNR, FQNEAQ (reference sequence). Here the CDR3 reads CASSPYAEETQYF. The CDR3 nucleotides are TGTGCCAGCAGCCCGTACGCGGAGGAGACCCAGTACTTC.

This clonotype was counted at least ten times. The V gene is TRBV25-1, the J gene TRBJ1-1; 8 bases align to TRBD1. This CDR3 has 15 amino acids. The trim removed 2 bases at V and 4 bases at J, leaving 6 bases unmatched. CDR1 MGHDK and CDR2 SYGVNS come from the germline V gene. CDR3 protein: CASSEGWTGITEAFF. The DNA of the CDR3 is TGTGCCAGCAGTGAAGGGTGGACAGGGATCACTGAAGCTTTCTTT.

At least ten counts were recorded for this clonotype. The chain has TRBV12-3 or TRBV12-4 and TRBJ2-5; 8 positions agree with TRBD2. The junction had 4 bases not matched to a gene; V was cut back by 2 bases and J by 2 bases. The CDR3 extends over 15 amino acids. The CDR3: CASSLPGGIQETQYF. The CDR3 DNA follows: TGTGCCAGCAGTTTACCGGGGGGGATACAAGAGACCCAGTACTTC.

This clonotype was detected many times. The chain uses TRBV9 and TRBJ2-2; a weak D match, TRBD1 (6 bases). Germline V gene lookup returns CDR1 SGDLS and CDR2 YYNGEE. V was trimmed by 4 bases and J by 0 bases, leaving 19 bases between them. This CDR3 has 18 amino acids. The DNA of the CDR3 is TGTGCCAGCAGCTTGGACTTGGGACACCTAACGAACACCGGGGAGCTGTTTTTT. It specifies CASSLDLGHLTNTGELFF.

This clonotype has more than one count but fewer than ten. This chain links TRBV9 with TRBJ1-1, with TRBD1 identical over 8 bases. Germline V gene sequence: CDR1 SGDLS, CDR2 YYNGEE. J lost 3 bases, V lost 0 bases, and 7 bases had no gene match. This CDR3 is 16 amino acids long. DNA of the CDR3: TGTGCCAGCAGCGTAGGAACAGGGGGGATGTACACTGAAGCTTTCTTT. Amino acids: CASSVGTGGMYTEAFF.

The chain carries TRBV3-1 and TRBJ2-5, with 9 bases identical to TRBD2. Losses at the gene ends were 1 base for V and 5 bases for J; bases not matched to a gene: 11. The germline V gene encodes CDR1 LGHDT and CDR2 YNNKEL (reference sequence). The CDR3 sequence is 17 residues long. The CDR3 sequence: CASSQGGLAGYYETQYF. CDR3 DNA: TGTGCCAGCAGCCAAGGGGGGCTAGCGGGATATTACGAGACCCAGTACTTC.

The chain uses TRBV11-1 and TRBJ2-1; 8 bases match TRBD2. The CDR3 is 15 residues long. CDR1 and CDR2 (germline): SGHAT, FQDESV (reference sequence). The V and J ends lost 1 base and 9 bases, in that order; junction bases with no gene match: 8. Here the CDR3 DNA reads TGTGCCAGCAGCTTAGGAAGCGGGAGATCGTCTGAGCAGTTCTTC. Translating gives CASSLGSGRSSEQFF.

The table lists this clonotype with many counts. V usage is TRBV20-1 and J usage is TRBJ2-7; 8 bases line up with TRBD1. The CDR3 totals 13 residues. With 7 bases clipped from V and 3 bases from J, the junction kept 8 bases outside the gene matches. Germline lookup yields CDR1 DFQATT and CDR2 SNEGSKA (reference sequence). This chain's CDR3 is CSVRTGSGYEQYF. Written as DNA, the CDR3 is TGCAGTGTTAGGACAGGGTCCGGCTACGAGCAGTACTTC.

CDR3 sequence: CASYLAGQSPHNEQFF. The CDR3 DNA reads TGTGCCAGCTATTTAGCGGGACAGAGTCCCCACAATGAGCAGTTCTTC. V gene TRBV27 combines with J gene TRBJ2-1, with D possibly being TRBD2 (8 bases). Germline lookup yields CDR1 MNHEY and CDR2 SMNVEV (reference sequence). Trimming stripped 8 bases from V and 5 bases from J, with 22 bases between. The CDR3 has 16 residues.

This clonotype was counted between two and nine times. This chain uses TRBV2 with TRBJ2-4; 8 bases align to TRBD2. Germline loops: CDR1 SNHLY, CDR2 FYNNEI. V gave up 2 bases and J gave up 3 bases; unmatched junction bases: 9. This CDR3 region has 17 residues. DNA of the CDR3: TGTGCCAGCAGTGAACCCCAGCGGGAGTGGGGCAAAAACATTCAGTACTTC. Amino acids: CASSEPQREWGKNIQYF.

CDR3 residues: CASSLDSSDTQYF. The DNA for the CDR3 is TGTGCCAGCAGCTTAGACAGCTCAGATACGCAGTATTTT. The rearrangement uses TRBV11-3 and TRBJ2-3; D ambiguous. Germline V lookup: CDR1 SGHNT, CDR2 YENEEA. The CDR3 covers 13 residues. V was trimmed by 0 bases and J by 4 bases, leaving 5 bases between them.

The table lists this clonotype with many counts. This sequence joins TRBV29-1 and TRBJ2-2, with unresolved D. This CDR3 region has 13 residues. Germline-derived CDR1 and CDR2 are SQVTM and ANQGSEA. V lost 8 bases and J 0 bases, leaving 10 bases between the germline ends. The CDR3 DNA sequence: TGCAGCTTTGCCCAGGCGAACACCGGGGAGCTGTTTTTT. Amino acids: CSFAQANTGELFF.